These T cell receptor beta chains were read from a single sample in a study of OX40 agonist ivuxolimab in advanced cancers. The data were produced by immunoSEQ multiplex PCR, yet TCRdb's version contains in-frame clones alone and is incomplete. This repertoire shows 23,000 or so clones, 84% found once; its top ten account for roughly 30%. Here the sequenced sample was CD4+ or CD8+ T cells sorted from blood, taken in a trial of the OX40 agonist ivuxolimab. Every receptor here comes from an adult with an advanced solid tumor such as melanoma, head and neck, liver or kidney cancer. Both conserved end residues are part of each CDR3. Each record gives: clone size, V gene, J gene, D gene, CDR3 DNA, CDR3 protein. A D gene is named only where the DNA matches it firmly. Where a row states a size, it is once, few, many or the class of an expanded clone; other rows omit it.

NA,TRBV5-8,TRBJ2-3,NA,TGTGCCAGCAGCTGGGAGACTAGTCGTATGCAGTATTTT,CASSWETSRMQYF
NA,TRBV7-9,TRBJ2-2,NA,TGTGCCAGCAGCTTAGGACTAGGACCCCGTGGTACGAACGAGCTGTTTTTT,CASSLGLGPRGTNELFF
NA,TRBV5-4,TRBJ1-1,NA,TGTGCCAGCAGCTACCGGGAGAGGAACACTGAAGCTTTCTTT,CASSYRERNTEAFF
NA,TRBV19,TRBJ2-5,NA,TGTGCCAGTAGTATAGAGGGAGGATCCAAGATCGGGATGACCCAGTACTTC,CASSIEGGSKIGMTQYF
NA,TRBV29-1,TRBJ1-1,TRBD1,TGCAGCGTTGAGCAGGGGGCATTAGGGGACACTGAAGCTTTCTTT,CSVEQGALGDTEAFF
NA,TRBV10-2,TRBJ1-1,NA,TGCGCCAGCAGTGGTCGGGTGGAGGCGACTGGCACTGAAGCTTTCTTT,CASSGRVEATGTEAFF
NA,TRBV28,TRBJ2-3,TRBD1,TGTGCCAGCAGTTTACTGGGACAGGAGATATACTCTAGCACAGATACGCAGTATTTT,CASSLLGQEIYSSTDTQYF
NA,TRBV4-1,TRBJ1-3,NA,TGCGCCAGCGCCGTGGGAAACACCATATATTTT,CASAVGNTIYF
NA,TRBV4-1,TRBJ2-7,TRBD2,TGCGCCAGCAGCCAAGATCTGAGTAGCGGGGGGCCGGGCGAGCAGTACTTC,CASSQDLSSGGPGEQYF
NA,TRBV2,TRBJ1-5,NA,TGTGCCAGCAAAGCTGGGACGAAACAGCCCCAGCATTTT,CASKAGTKQPQHF
once,TRBV7-9,TRBJ1-1,NA,TGTGCCAGCAGCCCTGACAGACAGATTGAAGCTTTCTTT,CASSPDRQIEAFF
NA,TRBV6-5,TRBJ2-7,NA,TGTGCCAGCAGCCCCGGACAGTCCAGCGAGCAGTACTTC,CASSPGQSSEQYF
NA,TRBV9,TRBJ1-2,NA,TGTGCCAGCAGTGTTGACCCCGACGAGGGGAGCTATGGCTACACCTTC,CASSVDPDEGSYGYTF
once,TRBV4-1,TRBJ1-1,NA,TGCGCCAGCAGCCAAGCGTGGGTACGTGAAGCTTTCTTT,CASSQAWVREAFF
NA,TRBV9,TRBJ2-7,NA,TGTGCCAGCAGCGTAGATCAGGAGAGCTACGAGCAGTACTTC,CASSVDQESYEQYF
NA,TRBV4-2,TRBJ1-3,TRBD1,TGTGCCAGCAGCCTGGACAGGGGCTCTGGAAACACCATATATTTT,CASSLDRGSGNTIYF
NA,TRBV4-1,TRBJ1-5,NA,TGCGCCAGCAGCCAAGATAACGGGAGGGGTCAGCCCCAGCATTTT,CASSQDNGRGQPQHF